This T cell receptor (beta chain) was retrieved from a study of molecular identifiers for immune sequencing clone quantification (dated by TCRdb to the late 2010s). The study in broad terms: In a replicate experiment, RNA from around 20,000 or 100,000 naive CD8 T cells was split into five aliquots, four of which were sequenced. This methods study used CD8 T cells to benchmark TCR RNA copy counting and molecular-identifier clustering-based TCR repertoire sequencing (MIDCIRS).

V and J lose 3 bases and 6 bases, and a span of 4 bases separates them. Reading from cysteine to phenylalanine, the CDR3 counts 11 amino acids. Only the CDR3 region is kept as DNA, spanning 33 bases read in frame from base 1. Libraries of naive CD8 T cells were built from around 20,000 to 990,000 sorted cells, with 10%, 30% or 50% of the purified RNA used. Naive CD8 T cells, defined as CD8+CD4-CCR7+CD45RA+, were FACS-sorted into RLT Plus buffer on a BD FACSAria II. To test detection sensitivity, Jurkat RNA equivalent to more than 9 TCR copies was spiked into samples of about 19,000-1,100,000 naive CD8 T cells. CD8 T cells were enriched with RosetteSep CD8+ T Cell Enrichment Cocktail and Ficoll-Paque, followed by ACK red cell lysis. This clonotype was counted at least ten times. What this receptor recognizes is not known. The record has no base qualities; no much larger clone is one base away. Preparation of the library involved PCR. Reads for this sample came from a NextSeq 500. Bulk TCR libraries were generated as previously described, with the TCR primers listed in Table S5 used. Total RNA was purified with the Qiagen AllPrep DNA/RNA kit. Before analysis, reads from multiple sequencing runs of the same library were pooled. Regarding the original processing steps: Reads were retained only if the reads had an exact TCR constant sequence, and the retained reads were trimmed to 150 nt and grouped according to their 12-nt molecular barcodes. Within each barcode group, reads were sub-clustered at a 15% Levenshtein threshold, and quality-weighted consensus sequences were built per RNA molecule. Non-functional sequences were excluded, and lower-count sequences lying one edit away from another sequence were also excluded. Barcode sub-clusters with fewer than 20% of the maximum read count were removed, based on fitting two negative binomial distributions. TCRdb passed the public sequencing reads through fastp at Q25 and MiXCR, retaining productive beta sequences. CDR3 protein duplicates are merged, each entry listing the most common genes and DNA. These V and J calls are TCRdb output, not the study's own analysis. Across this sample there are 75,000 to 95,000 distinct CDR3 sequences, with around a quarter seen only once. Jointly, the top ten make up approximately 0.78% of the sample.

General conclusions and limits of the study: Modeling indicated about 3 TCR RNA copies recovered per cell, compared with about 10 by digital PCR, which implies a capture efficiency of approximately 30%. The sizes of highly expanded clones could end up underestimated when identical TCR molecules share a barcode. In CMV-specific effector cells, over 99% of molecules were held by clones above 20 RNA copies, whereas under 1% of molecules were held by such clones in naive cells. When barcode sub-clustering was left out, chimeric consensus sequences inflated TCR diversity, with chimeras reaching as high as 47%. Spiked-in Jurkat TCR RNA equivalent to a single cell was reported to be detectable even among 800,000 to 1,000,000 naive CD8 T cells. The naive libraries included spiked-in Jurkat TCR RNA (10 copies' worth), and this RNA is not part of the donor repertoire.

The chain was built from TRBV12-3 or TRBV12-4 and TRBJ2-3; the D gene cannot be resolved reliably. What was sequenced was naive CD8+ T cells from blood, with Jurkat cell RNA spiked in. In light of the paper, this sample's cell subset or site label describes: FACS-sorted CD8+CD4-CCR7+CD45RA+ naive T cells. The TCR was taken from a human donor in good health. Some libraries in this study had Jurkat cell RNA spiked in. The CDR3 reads CASSFGDTQYF. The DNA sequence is TGTGCCAGCAGTTTTGGCGATACGCAGTATTTT.